These 9 T cell receptor beta chains came from one sample sequenced in a study of human T cells and chemical hapten exposure. Time point noted: patch test 3, about 24 weeks after DPC sensitization. Specified treatment: therapeutic diphenylcyclopropenone sensitization with weekly scalp DPC. TCRdb used MiXCR to reprocess the RACE reads, holding one entry per CDR3 protein. The profile shows some 90,000 distinct CDR3 sequences, approximately 10% of them singletons. Sequencing was performed on whole blood, taken in connection with sensitization to the hapten diphenylcyclopropenone (DPC). These receptor sequences come from a woman aged 30 to 39 with alopecia areata. Some clones in this sample may be carry-over from other donors' samples.

Only one count was recorded for this clonotype. V is TRBV27 and J is TRBJ1-5, with D unresolved. Trimming removed 5 bases at V and 0 bases at J, with 11 bases between. This CDR3 comprises 15 residues. Germline loops: CDR1 MNHEY, CDR2 SMNVEV (reference sequence). CDR3 in amino acids: CASSPMLYSNQPQHF. DNA for the CDR3: TGTGCCAGCAGTCCCATGTTGTATAGCAATCAGCCCCAGCATTTT.

There are many counts of this clonotype. The chain uses TRBV18 and TRBJ1-2; tentative D call: TRBD1 (5 bases). This CDR3 has 14 amino acids. Germline V gene lookup returns CDR1 KGHSH and CDR2 LQKENI. V gave up 4 bases and J gave up 1 base, with 10 bases separating them. The CDR3 sequence: CASSLGDSNYGYTF. The CDR3 region has the DNA TGTGCCAGCTCACTGGGAGACAGTAACTATGGCTACACCTTC.

On this clonotype: A clone one base away is much larger, so this may be a read error. The chain has TRBV11-1 and TRBJ2-7; D not resolved. The CDR3 is 14 residues long. The V gene's germline CDR1 is SGHAT and CDR2 FQDESV (reference sequence). The chain's CDR3 is CATSFAGFSYEQYF. CDR3 coding DNA: TGTGCCACCAGCTTCGCCGGATTCTCCTACGAGCAGTACTTC. The variable domain in full, completed from reference TRBV11-1 and TRBJ2-7, reads EAEVAQSPRYKITEKSQAVAFWCDPISGHATLYWYRQILGQGPELLVQFQDESVVDDSQLPKDRFSAERLKGVDSTLKIQPAELGDSAMYLCATSFAGFSYEQYFGPGTRLTVT.

The chain couples TRBV10-2 to TRBJ2-2, with D perhaps matching TRBD1 or TRBD2 (6 bases each). Germline assignment: CDR1 WSHSY and CDR2 SAAADI. This CDR3 has 14 amino acids. Trimming removed 3 bases at V and 4 bases at J, with 9 bases between. CDR3 amino acids: CASSEGGFTGELFF. Written as DNA, the CDR3 is TGCGCCAGCAGTGAAGGGGGGTTCACCGGGGAGCTGTTTTTT.

This clonotype has ten or more counts. Sequence at one end of the junction differs from germline and may be a read error. V usage is TRBV28 and J usage is TRBJ1-1; D gene uncertain. CDR1 and CDR2 from the germline V gene are MDHEN and SYDVKM. This CDR3 region has 15 residues. CDR3 DNA sequence: TGTGCCAGCAGTCCACGGACGGTTAAGAACGCTGAAGCTTTCTTT. Protein: CASSPRTVKNAEAFF.

At least ten counts were recorded for this clonotype. The chain has TRBV9 and TRBJ2-2, with D unresolved. Germline V gene sequence: CDR1 SGDLS, CDR2 YYNGEE. The CDR3 spans 16 residues. V was pared by 2 bases and J by 0 bases, with 11 bases between. Here the CDR3 reads CASSVVAATNTGELFF. The CDR3 nucleotides read TGTGCCAGCAGCGTGGTAGCAGCTACGAACACCGGGGAGCTGTTTTTT. Using reference TRBV9 and TRBJ2-2 for the parts outside the CDR3, the full variable domain is DSGVTQTPKHLITATGQRVTLRCSPRSGDLSVYWYQQSLDQGLQFLIQYYNGEERAKGNILERFSAQQFPDLHSELNLSSLELGDSALYFCASSVVAATNTGELFFGEGSRLTVL.

This clonotype was seen only a few times. The rearrangement uses TRBV6-1 and TRBJ1-1; D possibly corresponds to TRBD1 (6 bases). Per the germline V gene, CDR1 is MNHNS and CDR2 is SASEGT. This CDR3 has 16 amino acids. V shed 1 base and J shed 1 base, with 13 bases lying between them. DNA for the CDR3: TGTGCCAGCAGTGAAGTCCCCGACAGGACGAACACTGAAGCTTTCTTT. Its translation is CASSEVPDRTNTEAFF.

This clonotype has ten or more counts. This rearrangement joins TRBV4-1 to TRBJ2-5; D ambiguous. Between the trimmed V and J ends, which lost 1 base and 3 bases, there was a span of 9 bases. This CDR3 has 14 amino acids. Germline assignment: CDR1 MGHRA and CDR2 YSYEKL. The CDR3 loop is CASSQVGREETQYF. DNA of the CDR3: TGCGCCAGCAGCCAAGTGGGCCGGGAAGAGACCCAGTACTTC.

This clonotype came up a few times. The rearrangement links TRBV5-1 to TRBJ1-1; 7 positions agree with TRBD1. The CDR3 covers 14 residues. With 6 bases clipped from V and 0 bases from J, the junction kept 5 bases outside the gene matches. Per the germline V gene, CDR1 is SGHRS and CDR2 is YFSETQ. DNA of the CDR3: TGCGCCAGCACGAAAGGGACAGTGAACACTGAAGCTTTCTTT. This translates into CASTKGTVNTEAFF.